The T cell receptor beta chain described here comes from a study of T cell responses to AZD1222 COVID-19 vaccine (dated by TCRdb to the early 2020s). Some background on the complete study: Because spike-specific TCR depth and breadth did not differ between the two schedules, AZD1222 recipients who got a second dose at roughly 4 weeks were pooled with those who got a second dose at roughly 12 weeks. TCR sequencing was performed for over 230 trial participants, of whom 207 were given two doses of AZD1222 and around 25 were given two doses of MenACWY control vaccine. Trial participants were enrolled into age subgroups of 18-55, 56-69 and 70-plus years, which contained 148, 28 and 57 TCR-sequenced participants, respectively.

Worth noting for this clone: There is no known antigen for this receptor. No base qualities exist here, and no much larger clone lies one base off it.

On the study overall, not on this receptor specifically: CD4 TCRs associated with the vaccine covered the entire spike protein, and the dominant responses were in regions 160-218 and 743-854. Because no day 14 peak-response samples were available, repertoires were characterized only after the peak T cell response. After two AZD1222 doses, spike-specific TCR breadth and depth were significantly higher than at day 0 and than in MenACWY recipients. Most participants were white British and females outnumbered males, and the authors suggested that clonal diversity may have been underestimated. In the small 56-69-year group, the increase in depth fell short of significance, most likely because of low power. Nearly half of unique spike-specific TCRs reportedly recognized epitopes outside regions mutated in the B.1.351 and B.1.1.7 variants. Conclusions about previously exposed vaccinees were limited because only six AZD1222 recipients were SARS-CoV-2 seropositive at baseline.

Read against the paper, the sample's time point label means: baseline before first vaccination. Vaccinee samples were obtained from the UK trials COV001 and COV002, which included a single-blind randomized controlled phase 2/3 trial of AZD1222 (ChAdOx1 nCoV-19) in healthy adults. For TCRbeta chain sequencing, PBMC samples from trial participants were taken at day 0 and at day 28 after the second dose. The CDR3 regions of human TCRbeta chains were analyzed by immunosequencing. Processing in the source paper ran as follows. Repertoire TCRs were matched against a reference library of SARS-CoV-2-specific TCRs generated with the MIRA antigen-specificity platform. Breadth was defined as the fraction of unique TCRs that were SARS-CoV-2-associated, and depth was defined as the fraction of total T cells that were SARS-CoV-2-associated. Using the MIRA data, each spike-specific TCR was assigned both to the spike region to which the TCR was reactive and to a CD4 or CD8 class. Log10-transformed breadth and depth values were compared by one-way ANOVA with Sidak's multiple comparisons tests. What TCRdb holds here is the immuneACCESS table cut down to in-frame rearrangements. Part of the clones is not present; checked against another copy, under half of the missing clones reflect an unresolved V gene, and the others are unexplained. V, J and clone size derive from that table, while D and trimming were established from the DNA sequence. Counted in this sample were 65,000 to 75,000 clones; roughly 84% of them appeared once. 20% to 25% of the sample lies in the top ten.

The CDR3 runs 15 amino acids, cysteine and phenylalanine included. Only the CDR3 DNA stays, 45 bases, in frame from base 1. Cut back by 2 bases and 6 bases, the V and J ends lie 13 bases apart. The germline V gene sets CDR1 to SNHLY and CDR2 to FYNNEI. The receptor comes from an adult in good health. The sequencing used peripheral blood, collected on day 0 of AZD1222 vaccination. The chain was built from TRBV2 and TRBJ2-2; no D gene is confidently identified. The DNA sequence is given as TGTGCCAGCAGTGAATCCTCGGTACGGGCCGGGGAGCTGTTTTTT. This gives the protein CASSESSVRAGELFF.